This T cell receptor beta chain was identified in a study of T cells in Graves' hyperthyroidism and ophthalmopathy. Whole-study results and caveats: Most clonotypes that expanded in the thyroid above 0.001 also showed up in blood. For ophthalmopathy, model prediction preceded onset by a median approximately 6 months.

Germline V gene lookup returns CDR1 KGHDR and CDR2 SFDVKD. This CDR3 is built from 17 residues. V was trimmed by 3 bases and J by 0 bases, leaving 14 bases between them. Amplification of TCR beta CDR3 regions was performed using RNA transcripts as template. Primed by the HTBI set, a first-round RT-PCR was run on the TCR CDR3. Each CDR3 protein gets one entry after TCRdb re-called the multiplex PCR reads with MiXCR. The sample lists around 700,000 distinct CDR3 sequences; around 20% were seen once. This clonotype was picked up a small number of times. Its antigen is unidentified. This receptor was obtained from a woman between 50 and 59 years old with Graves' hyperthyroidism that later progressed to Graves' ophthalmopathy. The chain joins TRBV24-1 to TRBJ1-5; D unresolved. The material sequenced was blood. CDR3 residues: CATSDLGPYYSNQPQHF. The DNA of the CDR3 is TGTGCCACCAGTGATCTCGGGCCCTATTATAGCAATCAGCCCCAGCATTTT.